This T cell receptor beta chain was identified during a study of cytomegalovirus exposure and HLA in healthy donors. Study-wide points: Common viral pathogens seemed, in a later analysis, to connect with several of the most significant clusters.

As regards this clone: Its antigen remains unknown.

V lost 2 bases and J lost 9; bases outside the gene matches: 9. The CDR3 has 16 residues. Per germline, CDR1 MNHEY and CDR2 SMNVEV (reference sequence). PCR was performed using 60 Vbeta and 13 Jbeta primers. The data were produced by immunoSEQ multiplex PCR, yet TCRdb's version contains in-frame clones alone and is incomplete. The sample is made up of approximately 75,000 clones, and the top ten hold approximately 5.4% of it. Sequences were obtained from PBMCs. This sequence joins TRBV27 and TRBJ2-1, with 11 bases lining up with TRBD2. The sequence was collected from a man aged 40-55 years in good health and CMV-seronegative. This CDR3 reads CASSLLLAGGPGEQFF. In nucleotides, the CDR3 is TGTGCCAGCAGTTTACTGCTAGCGGGGGGTCCGGGTGAGCAGTTCTTC.